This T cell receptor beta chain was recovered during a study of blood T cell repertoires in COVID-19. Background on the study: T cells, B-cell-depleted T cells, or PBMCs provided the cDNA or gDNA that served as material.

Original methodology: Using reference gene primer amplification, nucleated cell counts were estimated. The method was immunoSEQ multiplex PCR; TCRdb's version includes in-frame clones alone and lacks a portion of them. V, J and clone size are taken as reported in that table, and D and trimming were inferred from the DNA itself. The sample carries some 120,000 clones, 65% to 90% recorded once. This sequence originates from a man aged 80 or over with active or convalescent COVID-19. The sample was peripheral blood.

CDR3 protein: CASSDPNSARGFF. The CDR3, as DNA: TGTGCCAGCAGTGACCCGAATTCTGCGCGCGGGTTCTTC. J is TRBJ2-1 and V is TRBV12-3 or TRBV12-4; no reliable D call. The CDR3 is 13 residues long. V was shortened by 5 bases and J by 15 bases, with 20 bases between the two germline ends.